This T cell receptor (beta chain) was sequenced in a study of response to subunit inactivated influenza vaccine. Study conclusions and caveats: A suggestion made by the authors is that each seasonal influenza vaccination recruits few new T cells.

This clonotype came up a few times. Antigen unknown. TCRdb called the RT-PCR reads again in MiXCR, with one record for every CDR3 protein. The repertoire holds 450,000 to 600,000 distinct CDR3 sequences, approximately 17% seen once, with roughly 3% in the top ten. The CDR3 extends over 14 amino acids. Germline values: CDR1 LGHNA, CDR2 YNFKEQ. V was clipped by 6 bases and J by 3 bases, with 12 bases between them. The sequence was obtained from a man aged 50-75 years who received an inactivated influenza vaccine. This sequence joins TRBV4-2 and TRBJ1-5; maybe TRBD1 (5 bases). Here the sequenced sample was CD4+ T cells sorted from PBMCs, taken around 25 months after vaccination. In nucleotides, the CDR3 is TGTGCCAGCAGTTCAGACAGTTTCAATCAGCCCCAGCATTTT. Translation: CASSSDSFNQPQHF.